This TCR beta chain was captured by sequencing in a study of technical replicates of blood from a few donors. TCRdb's copy holds only in-frame clones and misses some; the assay was immunoSEQ multiplex PCR. The table lists about 74,000 clones, 75% to 90% of them singletons. Per germline, CDR1 LNHNV and CDR2 YYDKDF (reference sequence). Trimming removed 1 base at V and 10 bases at J, with 8 bases between. This CDR3 has 12 residues. This clone was found once. The material sequenced was T cells isolated from PBMCs. This rearrangement joins TRBV15 to TRBJ2-1, with D perhaps TRBD2 (5 bases). The source of this sequence is a human donor in good health. CDR3 in DNA: TGTGCCACCAGCAGAGTGACGGGAGAGCAGTTCTTC. It codes for CATSRVTGEQFF.